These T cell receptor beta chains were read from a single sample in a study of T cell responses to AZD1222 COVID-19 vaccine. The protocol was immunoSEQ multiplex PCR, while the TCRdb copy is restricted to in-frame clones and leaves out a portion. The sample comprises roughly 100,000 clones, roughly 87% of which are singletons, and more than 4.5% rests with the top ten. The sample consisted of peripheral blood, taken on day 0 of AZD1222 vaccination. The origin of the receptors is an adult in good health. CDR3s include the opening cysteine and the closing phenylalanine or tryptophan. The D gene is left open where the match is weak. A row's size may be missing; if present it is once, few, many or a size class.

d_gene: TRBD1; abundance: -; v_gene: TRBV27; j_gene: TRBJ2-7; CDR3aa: CASSWDRVRLDEQYF; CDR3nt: TGTGCCAGCAGTTGGGACAGGGTTCGCCTAGACGAGCAGTACTTC
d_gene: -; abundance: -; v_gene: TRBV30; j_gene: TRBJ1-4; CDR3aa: CAWSVVIREKLFF; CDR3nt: TGTGCCTGGAGTGTAGTCATTCGGGAAAAACTGTTTTTT
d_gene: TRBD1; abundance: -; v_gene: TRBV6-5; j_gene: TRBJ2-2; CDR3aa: CASRQRTGGIGELFF; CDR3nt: TGTGCCAGCAGGCAGAGGACAGGGGGCATCGGGGAGCTGTTTTTT
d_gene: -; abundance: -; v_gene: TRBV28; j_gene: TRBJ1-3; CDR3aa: CASSFSQGANTIYF; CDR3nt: TGTGCCAGCAGTTTCAGTCAGGGAGCAAACACCATATATTTT
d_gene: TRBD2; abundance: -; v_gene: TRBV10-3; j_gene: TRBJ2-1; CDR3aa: CATRRLAGGSYNEQFF; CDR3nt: TGTGCCACCAGAAGACTAGCGGGGGGCTCCTACAATGAGCAGTTCTTC
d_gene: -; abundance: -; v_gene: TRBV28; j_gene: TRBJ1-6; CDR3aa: CASKGWSPLHF; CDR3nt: TGTGCCAGCAAGGGGTGGTCACCCCTCCACTTT
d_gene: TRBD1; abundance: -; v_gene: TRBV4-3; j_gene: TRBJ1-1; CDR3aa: CASSQVSRGLRTEAFF; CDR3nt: TGCGCCAGCAGCCAAGTGAGCAGGGGGCTACGCACTGAAGCTTTCTTT
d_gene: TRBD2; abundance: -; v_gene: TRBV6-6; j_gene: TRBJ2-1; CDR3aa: CASSPLGRAPEQFF; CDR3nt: TGTGCCAGCAGTCCCCTCGGGAGGGCCCCTGAGCAGTTCTTC
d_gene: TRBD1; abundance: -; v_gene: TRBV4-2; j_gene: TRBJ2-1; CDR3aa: CASSHPPRQGNEQFF; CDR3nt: TGTGCCAGCAGCCATCCCCCGCGACAGGGGAATGAGCAGTTCTTC
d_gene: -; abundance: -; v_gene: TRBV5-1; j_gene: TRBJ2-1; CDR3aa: CASSLTVGGAYNEQFF; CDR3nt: TGCGCCAGCAGCTTGACGGTTGGCGGGGCCTACAATGAGCAGTTCTTC
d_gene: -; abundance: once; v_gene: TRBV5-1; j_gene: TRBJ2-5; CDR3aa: CASSLGGRGQETQYF; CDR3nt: TGCGCCAGCAGCTTGGGGGGACGGGGGCAAGAGACCCAGTACTTC
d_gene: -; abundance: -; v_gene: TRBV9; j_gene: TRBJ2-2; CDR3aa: CASSVAGPLTGELFF; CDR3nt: TGTGCCAGCAGCGTAGCTGGGCCACTCACCGGGGAGCTGTTTTTT
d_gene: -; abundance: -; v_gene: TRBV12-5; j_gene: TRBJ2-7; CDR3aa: CASGLVTPAGRPYEQYF; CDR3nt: TGTGCTAGTGGTTTGGTAACCCCGGCAGGGAGACCCTACGAGCAGTACTTC
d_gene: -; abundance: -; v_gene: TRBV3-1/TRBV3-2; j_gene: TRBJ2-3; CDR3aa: CASSPSADTQYF; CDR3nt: TGTGCCAGCAGCCCGAGCGCAGATACGCAGTATTTT
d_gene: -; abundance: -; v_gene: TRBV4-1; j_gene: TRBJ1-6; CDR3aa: CASSSGTRFFGESPLHF; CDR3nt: -
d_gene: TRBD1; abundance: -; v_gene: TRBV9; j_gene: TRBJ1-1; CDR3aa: CASSLLSSHRDRGWAEAFF; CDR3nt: TGTGCCAGCAGCCTCCTCTCTAGTCACCGGGACAGGGGTTGGGCTGAAGCTTTCTTT
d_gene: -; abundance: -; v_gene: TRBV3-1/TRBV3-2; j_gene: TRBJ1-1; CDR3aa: CASSQGPGGNTEAFF; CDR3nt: TGTGCCAGCAGCCAAGGTCCAGGCGGGAACACTGAAGCTTTCTTT
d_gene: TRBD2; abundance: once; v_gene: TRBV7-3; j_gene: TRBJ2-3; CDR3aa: CASSFGASGGTDTQYF; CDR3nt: TGTGCCAGCAGCTTTGGAGCTAGCGGGGGCACAGATACGCAGTATTTT
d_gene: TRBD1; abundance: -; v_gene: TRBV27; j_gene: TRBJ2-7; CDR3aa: CASSPGQGTYEQYF; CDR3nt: TGTGCCAGCAGTCCCGGACAGGGGACCTACGAGCAGTACTTC
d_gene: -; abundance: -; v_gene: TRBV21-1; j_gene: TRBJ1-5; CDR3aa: CASSKGGTGDLSQPQHF; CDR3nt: TGTGCCAGCAGCAAAGGGGGGACAGGGGATTTAAGTCAGCCCCAGCATTTT
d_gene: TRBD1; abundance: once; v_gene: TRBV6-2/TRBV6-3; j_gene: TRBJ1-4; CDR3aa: CASSLPGQSEKLFF; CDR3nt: TGTGCCAGCAGCCTCCCGGGACAGAGTGAAAAACTGTTTTTT
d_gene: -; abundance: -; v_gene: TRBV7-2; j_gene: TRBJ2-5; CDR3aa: CASSTGLQETQYF; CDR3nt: TGTGCCAGCAGCACAGGGCTACAAGAGACCCAGTACTTC
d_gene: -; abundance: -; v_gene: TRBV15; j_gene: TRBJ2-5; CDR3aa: CATSRLGGREKETQYF; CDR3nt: TGTGCCACCAGCAGACTAGGGGGGAGGGAGAAAGAGACCCAGTACTTC
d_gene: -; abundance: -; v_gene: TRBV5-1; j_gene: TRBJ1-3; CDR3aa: CASSLAGLGNTIYF; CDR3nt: TGCGCCAGCAGCTTGGCGGGGCTCGGAAACACCATATATTTT
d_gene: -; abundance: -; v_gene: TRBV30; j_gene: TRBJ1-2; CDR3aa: CAWQTGRYGYTF; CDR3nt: TGTGCCTGGCAAACAGGGCGCTATGGCTACACCTTC
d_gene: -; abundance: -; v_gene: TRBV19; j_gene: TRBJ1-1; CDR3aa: CASSIGGLTEAFF; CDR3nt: TGTGCCAGTAGTATTGGGGGACTCACTGAAGCTTTCTTT
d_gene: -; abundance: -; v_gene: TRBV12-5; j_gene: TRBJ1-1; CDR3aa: CASGLVIVRGRVSEAFF; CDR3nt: TGTGCTAGTGGTTTGGTTATCGTTCGGGGAAGGGTATCTGAAGCTTTCTTT
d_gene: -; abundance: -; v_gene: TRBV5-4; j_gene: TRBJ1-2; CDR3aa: CASSSWGNYGYTF; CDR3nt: TGTGCCAGCAGCTCGTGGGGAAACTATGGCTACACCTTC
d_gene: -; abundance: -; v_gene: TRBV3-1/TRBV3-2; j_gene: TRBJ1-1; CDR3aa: CASSQKGVNTEAFF; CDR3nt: TGTGCCAGCAGCCAAAAGGGGGTGAACACTGAAGCTTTCTTT
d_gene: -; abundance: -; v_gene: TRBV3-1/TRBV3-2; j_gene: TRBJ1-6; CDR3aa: CASSQEYRENSPLHF; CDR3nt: TGTGCCAGCAGCCAAGAATACAGGGAGAATTCACCCCTCCACTTT
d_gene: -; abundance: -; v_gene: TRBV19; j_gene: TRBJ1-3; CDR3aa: CASSIRNTIYF; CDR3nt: TGTGCCAGTAGTATCCGAAACACCATATATTTT
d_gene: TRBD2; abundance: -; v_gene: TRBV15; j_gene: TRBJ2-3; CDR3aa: CATSPQPGLANTQYF; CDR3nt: TGTGCCACCAGCCCCCAACCGGGACTAGCCAATACGCAGTATTTT
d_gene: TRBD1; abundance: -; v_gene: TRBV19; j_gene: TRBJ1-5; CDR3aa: CASSMGTGVQPQHF; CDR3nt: TGTGCCAGTAGTATGGGGACAGGGGTTCAGCCCCAGCATTTT
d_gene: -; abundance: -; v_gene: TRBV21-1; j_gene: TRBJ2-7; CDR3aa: CASSKTRPEGQYF; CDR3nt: TGTGCCAGCAGCAAAACGAGGCCTGAGGGGCAGTACTTC
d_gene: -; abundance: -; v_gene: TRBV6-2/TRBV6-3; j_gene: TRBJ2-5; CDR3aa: CASSFDRQSARAQYF; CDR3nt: TGTGCCAGCAGTTTCGACAGACAGTCCGCCCGGGCCCAGTACTTC
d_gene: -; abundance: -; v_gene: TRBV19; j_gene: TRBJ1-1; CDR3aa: CASSLTGSNTEAFF; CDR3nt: TGTGCCAGTAGCCTGACAGGATCGAACACTGAAGCTTTCTTT
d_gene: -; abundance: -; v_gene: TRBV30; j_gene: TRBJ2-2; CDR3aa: CAWGTLRELFF; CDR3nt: TGTGCCTGGGGGACACTCCGGGAGCTGTTTTTT
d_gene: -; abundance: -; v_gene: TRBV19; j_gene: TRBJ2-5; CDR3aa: CASSIELSDQTQYF; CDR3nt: TGTGCCAGTAGTATAGAGCTCAGTGACCAGACCCAGTACTTC